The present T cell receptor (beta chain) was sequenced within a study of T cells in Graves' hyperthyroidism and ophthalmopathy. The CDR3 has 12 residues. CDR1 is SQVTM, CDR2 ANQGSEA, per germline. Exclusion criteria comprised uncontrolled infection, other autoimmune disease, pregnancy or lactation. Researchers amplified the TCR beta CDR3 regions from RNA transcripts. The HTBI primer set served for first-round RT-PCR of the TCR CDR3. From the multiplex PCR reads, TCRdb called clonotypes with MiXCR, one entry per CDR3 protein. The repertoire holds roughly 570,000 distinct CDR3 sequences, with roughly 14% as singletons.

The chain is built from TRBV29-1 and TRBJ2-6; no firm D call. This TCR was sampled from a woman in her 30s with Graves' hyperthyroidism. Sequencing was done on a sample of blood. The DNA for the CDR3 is TGCAGTTCCCTCTCTGGGGCCAACGTCCTGACTTTC. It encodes CSSLSGANVLTF.